The next 23 T cell receptor beta chains were all read from a single sample in a study of T cell repertoires in cytomegalovirus infection. TCRdb re-called the reads with MiXCR, one entry per CDR3 protein. The sample consists of approximately 990,000 distinct CDR3 sequences, 31% of them appearing once. These TCRs' antigens remain unknown. Here the sequenced sample was cultured CD8+ T cells from PBMCs, taken from culture after CMV antigen stimulation. The receptors come from a human donor in good health (CMV status not recorded). Some clones in this sample may be carry-over from other donors' samples.

This clonotype was seen at least ten times. The rearrangement uses TRBV7-8 and TRBJ1-1; 7 nucleotides agree with TRBD1. This CDR3 comprises 13 residues. J was trimmed by 1 base and V by 10 bases; bases with no gene match: 6. Germline loops: CDR1 SGHVS, CDR2 FQNEAQ. Written as DNA, the CDR3 is TGTGCCACCCAGGGGGGACGGAACACTGAAGCTTTCTTT. It yields the protein CATQGGRNTEAFF.

In its sample, this clonotype was seen a few times. V gene TRBV7-6 combines with J gene TRBJ2-5; D is possibly TRBD1 (6 bases). The V gene's germline CDR1 is SGHVS and CDR2 FNYEAQ. This CDR3 spans 15 amino acids. Trimming stripped 4 bases from V and 5 bases from J, with 17 bases between. For the CDR3, the DNA is TGTGCCAGCAGCTCATCGGCAGGGGCGGGTGAGACCCAGTACTTC. This codes for CASSSSAGAGETQYF.

This clonotype was recorded a few times. J is TRBJ2-2 and V is TRBV15; D not resolved. CDR1 is LNHNV and CDR2 is YYDKDF in the germline V gene (reference sequence). V gave up 0 bases and J gave up 10 bases, with 9 bases separating them. The CDR3 extends over 13 amino acids. The CDR3 coding sequence is TGTGCCACCAGCAGAGATATCGACGTGGAGCTGTTTTTT. Translating gives CATSRDIDVELFF.

The chain couples TRBV20-1 to TRBJ1-4; maybe TRBD1 (5 bases). Germline V lookup: CDR1 DFQATT, CDR2 SNEGSKA (reference sequence). V lost 3 bases, J lost 7 bases, and 18 bases lay in between. The CDR3 runs to 15 residues. CDR3 sequence: CSASAPGTSFEKLFF. CDR3 sequence (DNA): TGCAGTGCTAGTGCCCCCGGGACCTCATTTGAAAAACTGTTTTTT.

This clonotype has at least ten counts. The chain links TRBV7-2 to TRBJ1-1; D not certain. CDR3 length: 17 residues. The germline CDR1 and CDR2 sequences are SGHTA and FQGNSA. Trimming stripped 1 base from V and 1 base from J, with 16 bases between. CDR3 sequence reads: CASSLEYRPVPNTEAFF. In DNA form, the CDR3 reads TGTGCCAGCAGCTTAGAATATAGGCCAGTCCCGAACACTGAAGCTTTCTTT.

This clonotype occurred a few times. The DNA for the CDR3 is TGCGCCAGCAGCCAAGTTCCTCCGACTAGCGGGGGACCTCAAGAGACCCAGTACTTC. Its translation: CASSQVPPTSGGPQETQYF. The chain combines TRBV4-3 with TRBJ2-5, with 12 bases that match TRBD2. V shed 1 base and J 2 bases; nucleotides not matched to a gene: 11. The CDR3 runs 19 residues. Germline lookup yields CDR1 LGHNA and CDR2 YSLEER.

This clonotype was detected ten times or more. V and J are TRBV12-3 or TRBV12-4 and TRBJ1-1; no clear D gene. This CDR3 spans 15 amino acids. V lost 6 bases, J lost 11 bases, and 25 bases lay in between. CDR3 sequence (DNA): TGTGCCAGCAGGACCTTAGGTGGACCCGGTAGTTTGGCTTTCTTT. As protein: CASRTLGGPGSLAFF.

The sample holds many counts of this clonotype. The chain joins TRBV7-8 to TRBJ2-1; 7 positions match TRBD1. Trimming cost V 5 bases and J 1 base; bases outside gene matches: 8. This CDR3 is 16 amino acids long. The V gene's germline CDR1 is SGHVS and CDR2 FQNEAQ. The CDR3 coding sequence is TGTGCCAGCAGCATACAGGGGCGGAATTCCTACAATGAGCAGTTCTTC. The encoded protein is CASSIQGRNSYNEQFF.

Remarks on this clonotype: Germline and junction disagree at one end, which may indicate a read error. This chain connects TRBV6-8 to TRBJ2-3; TRBD1 matches at 7 bases. CDR3 size: 15 residues. Germline V CDR1 and CDR2: MNHGY, SAAAGT. CDR3 sequence reads: CASRMGDSFTVTQYF. The CDR3 DNA reads as TGTGCCAGCAGAATGGGGGACAGCTTCACAGTTACGCAGTATTTT.

This clonotype was observed many times. V is TRBV7-9 and J is TRBJ1-2; TRBD1 might be the D (5 bases). The CDR3 runs to 16 residues. Germline assignment: CDR1 SEHNR and CDR2 FQNEAQ (reference sequence). Trimming stripped 5 bases from V and 8 bases from J, with 24 bases between. This CDR3 reads CASSQGVSGPLWGYTF. In nucleotides, the CDR3 is TGTGCCAGCAGCCAAGGGGTATCGGGACCCCTCTGGGGCTACACCTTC.

The sample holds a few counts of this clonotype. The chain couples TRBV7-9 to TRBJ2-1; 7 bases line up with TRBD2. The CDR3 consists of 13 residues. Unmatched junction bases numbered 7, after V lost 5 bases and J lost 9 bases. Germline V gene sequence: CDR1 SEHNR, CDR2 FQNEAQ (reference sequence). The CDR3 DNA sequence: TGTGCCAGCAGCGAAGGGACTATAGGTGAGCAGTTCTTC. Translation gives CASSEGTIGEQFF. Together with reference TRBV7-9 and TRBJ2-1, the CDR3 gives the full variable domain: DTGVSQNPRHKITKRGQNVTFRCDPISEHNRLYWYRQTLGQGPEFLTYFQNEAQLEKSRLLSDRFSAERPKGSFSTLEIQRTEQGDSAMYLCASSEGTIGEQFFGPGTRLTVL.

This chain joins TRBV19 and TRBJ2-1; 8 bases line up with TRBD1. The CDR3 is 14 amino acids. Germline V gene data show CDR1 as LNHDA and CDR2 as SQIVND (reference sequence). J gave up 7 bases and V 7 bases, and 9 bases lay outside the gene matches. The DNA of the CDR3 is TGTGCCAGTACCGAATCGGACAGGGATAATGAGCAGTTCTTC. Its translation is CASTESDRDNEQFF.

This clonotype was recorded only once. The chain carries TRBV10-2 and TRBJ1-1; D is uncertain. Germline-derived CDR1 and CDR2 are WSHSY and SAAADI. V gave up 11 bases and J gave up 1 base, with 11 bases separating them. CDR3 length: 12 amino acids. The CDR3 is CACTGGNTEAFF. CDR3 in DNA: TGCGCCTGCACCGGCGGGAACACTGAAGCTTTCTTT.

This clonotype occurred many times. V and J are TRBV7-9 and TRBJ2-1; a weak D match, TRBD1 (6 bases). The CDR3 totals 16 residues. CDR1 is SEHNR, CDR2 FQNEAQ, per germline (reference sequence). V shed 0 bases and J shed 3 bases, with 12 bases lying between them. The CDR3 DNA is TGTGCCAGCAGCTTAGCGGGGGACATGTTCTACAATGAGCAGTTCTTC. It is translated as CASSLAGDMFYNEQFF.

The CDR3 nucleotides are TGTGCCTCTAGGGGGGATTTGAACACTGAAGCTTTCTTT. Translating gives CASRGDLNTEAFF. V and J are TRBV6-2 or TRBV6-3 and TRBJ1-1; D is possibly TRBD1 (6 bases). The germline V gene encodes CDR1 MNHEY and CDR2 SVGEGT. With 11 bases removed from V and 0 bases from J, the gap between germline ends came to 13 bases. The CDR3 extends over 13 amino acids.

This clonotype has more than one count but fewer than ten. The J gene is TRBJ2-2, the V gene TRBV28; 13 nucleotides match TRBD2. V lost 4 bases, J lost 0 bases, and 14 bases stayed unmatched. The germline V gene has CDR1 MDHEN and CDR2 SYDVKM. The CDR3 covers 21 residues. The CDR3 protein is CASSSHPGLAGITSNTGELFF. The CDR3 DNA sequence: TGTGCCAGCAGTTCACATCCGGGACTAGCGGGGATAACTTCGAACACCGGGGAGCTGTTTTTT. Full variable domain (missing parts from reference TRBV28 and TRBJ2-2): DVKVTQSSRYLVKRTGEKVFLECVQDMDHENMFWYRQDPGLGLRLIYFSYDVKMKEKGDIPEGYSVSREKKERFSLILESASTNQTSMYLCASSSHPGLAGITSNTGELFFGEGSRLTVL.

A word on this clonotype: One end of the junction does not line up with germline, which may come from a read error. The V and J genes are TRBV6-5 and TRBJ1-1, with 12 bases fitting TRBD1. Germline V CDR1 and CDR2: MNHEY, SVGAGI. This CDR3 spans 15 amino acids. For the CDR3, the DNA is TGTACCAGCAGTTACTCCGGGACAGGGGGCCCTGAAGCTTTCTTT. Its translation: CTSSYSGTGGPEAFF.

In its sample, this clonotype was seen a few times. This chain links TRBV6-5 with TRBJ2-2; no reliable D call. Trimming cost V 2 bases and J 7 bases, with 5 bases left between them. The CDR3 spans 12 residues. Per the germline V gene, CDR1 is MNHEY and CDR2 is SVGAGI. For the CDR3, the DNA is TGTGCCAGCAGTTACCCAATCGGGGAGCTGTTTTTT. Its translation is CASSYPIGELFF.

J is TRBJ2-5 and V is TRBV14; D remains unclear. The germline V gene has CDR1 SGHDN and CDR2 FVKESK. Trimming shortened V by 3 bases and J by 4 bases, and 12 bases separated the two germline ends. CDR3 length: 14 residues. Here the CDR3 DNA reads TGTGCCAGCAGCCATTACTTTGCGGCAGAGACCCAGTACTTC. This gives the protein CASSHYFAAETQYF.

V and J are TRBV27 and TRBJ2-7, with D hard to call. Germline V gives CDR1 MNHEY, CDR2 SMNVEV (reference sequence). The CDR3 sequence is 15 residues long. Trimming shortened V by 5 bases and J by 0 bases, and 14 bases separated the two germline ends. CDR3 protein: CASSLTGPHSYEQYF. The CDR3 DNA reads TGTGCCAGCAGTCTAACCGGGCCCCACTCCTACGAGCAGTACTTC.

The V call is TRBV12-3 or TRBV12-4, the J call TRBJ2-2, with 10 bases matching TRBD2. With 11 bases clipped from V and 1 base from J, the junction kept 10 bases outside the gene matches. The CDR3 consists of 16 residues. The CDR3 loop is CAYTLAGALNTGELFF. The CDR3 coding sequence is TGTGCCTACACCCTAGCGGGGGCCCTGAACACCGGGGAGCTGTTTTTT.

Ten or more counts support this clonotype. The CDR3: CASSYLGTAPGPQHF. The CDR3 DNA is TGTGCCAGCAGTTACCTTGGGACAGCTCCGGGGCCCCAGCATTTT. V gene TRBV6-2 or TRBV6-3 combines with J gene TRBJ1-5, with TRBD1 identical over 7 bases. V trimming: 2 bases; J trimming: 9 bases; junction bases outside the gene matches: 10. CDR3 size: 15 residues. Germline-derived CDR1 and CDR2 are MNHEY and SVGEGT.

This chain uses TRBV20-1 with TRBJ2-1, with 7 bases fitting TRBD2. Germline V gene lookup returns CDR1 DFQATT and CDR2 SNEGSKA (reference sequence). The junction had 4 bases not matched to a gene; V was cut back by 1 base and J by 4 bases. The CDR3 length is 14 residues. The CDR3 bases are TGCAGTGCTAGAGTGGCGGGGGTATACAATGAGCAGTTCTTC. As protein: CSARVAGVYNEQFF.